These 18 T cell receptor beta chains originate from one sample sequenced in a study of T cell responses to AZD1222 COVID-19 vaccine (dated by TCRdb to about 2021). Interpreted using the paper, the time point label stands for: baseline before first vaccination. The treatment or condition label for this specimen denotes: meningococcal conjugate vaccine given as trial control. Libraries were prepared through the immunoSEQ multiplex PCR assay. Held by TCRdb, this immuneACCESS table contains in-frame sequences only and omits some clones. Under half of the omission traces to an unresolved V gene where checked; the cause of the rest is unknown. The sample table holds around 90,000 clones, of which roughly 89% were seen once. Around 5.2% of the sample comes from the top ten. Sequenced here: peripheral blood, sampled on day 0 of MenACWY control vaccination. These receptors came from an adult in good health.

This sequence joins TRBV28 and TRBJ1-5; D perhaps matches TRBD1 (5 bases). Germline V lookup: CDR1 MDHEN, CDR2 SYDVKM. This CDR3 comprises 12 residues. V lost 2 bases and J 15 bases, leaving 14 bases between the germline ends. The CDR3 reads CASSLGGRTPHF. The CDR3 coding sequence is TGTGCCAGCAGTTTAGGTGGGCGGACACCGCATTTT.

This chain connects TRBV6-5 to TRBJ2-7, with D tentatively TRBD2 (6 bases). Germline CDR1 is MNHEY and CDR2 is SVGAGI. The CDR3 extends over 15 amino acids. Trimming stripped 7 bases from V and 2 bases from J, with 18 bases between. CDR3 sequence reads: CASKPRQRVTYEQYF. The DNA for the CDR3 is TGTGCCAGCAAACCTCGACAGCGGGTAACCTACGAGCAGTACTTC.

The chain joins TRBV28 to TRBJ1-2, with 7 bases aligning to TRBD1. The CDR3 is 15 amino acids. Looked up from germline, CDR1 is MDHEN and CDR2 is SYDVKM. Trimming cost V 8 bases and J 3 bases; bases outside gene matches: 12. The CDR3 nucleotides are TGTGCCAGCTCACACGGAGCAGGGGGGGACTATGGCTACACCTTC. This sequence encodes CASSHGAGGDYGYTF.

This chain connects TRBV3-1 (or the pseudogene TRBV3-2) to TRBJ1-1, with a possible D match to TRBD1 (6 bases). The V gene lost 3 bases and the J gene lost 5 bases, with 10 bases spanning the gap. From germline, CDR1 is LGHDT and CDR2 YNNKEL (reference sequence). This CDR3 has 13 amino acids. This chain's CDR3 is CASSQSGVTEAFF. Written as DNA, the CDR3 is TGTGCCAGCAGCCAGTCAGGGGTAACTGAAGCTTTCTTT.

The chain carries TRBV11-1 and TRBJ2-5; tentative D call: TRBD1 (5 bases). There are 14 residues in the CDR3. Trimming cost V 4 bases and J 4 bases, with 13 bases left between them. Germline assignment: CDR1 SGHAT and CDR2 FQDESV (reference sequence). The CDR3, as DNA: TGTGCCAGCAGCTGGGGCGCCCGGCTAGAGACCCAGTACTTC. Translating gives CASSWGARLETQYF.

The chain links TRBV18 to TRBJ1-1, with D possibly matching TRBD1 (5 bases). This CDR3 has 14 residues. Germline loops: CDR1 KGHSH, CDR2 LQKENI. Trimming removed 8 bases at V and 3 bases at J, with 16 bases between. Written as DNA, the CDR3 is TGTGCCAGCCTACTGCAAGGGGAAGACACTGAAGCTTTCTTT. Its translation: CASLLQGEDTEAFF.

This clone appeared once. The chain carries TRBV19 and TRBJ2-1; D unresolved. The germline V gene encodes CDR1 LNHDA and CDR2 SQIVND (reference sequence). V was trimmed by 5 bases and J by 0 bases, leaving 14 bases between them. The CDR3 runs 16 residues. CDR3 DNA: TGTGCCAGTAGTCCCTGGACGGGCGGCTCCTACAATGAGCAGTTCTTC. It codes for CASSPWTGGSYNEQFF.

The rearrangement links TRBV7-9 to TRBJ1-5; the match to TRBD1 covers 7 bases. V gave up 5 bases and J gave up 2 bases; unmatched junction bases: 3. Germline CDR1 reads SEHNR; CDR2 reads FQNEAQ (reference sequence). The CDR3 is 14 amino acids. The CDR3 DNA reads as TGTGCCAGCAGCCGACAGGGTGGCAATCAGCCCCAGCATTTT. It is translated as CASSRQGGNQPQHF.

The chain carries TRBV28 and TRBJ1-4; D gene ambiguous. The germline CDR1 and CDR2 sequences are MDHEN and SYDVKM. This CDR3 contains 14 residues. Trimming removed 7 bases at V and 5 bases at J, with 14 bases between. The DNA of the CDR3 is TGTGCCAGCACCTTGGGCCCGATAAATGAAAAACTGTTTTTT. Residues: CASTLGPINEKLFF. The variable domain in full, with the rest retrieved from reference TRBV28 and TRBJ1-4, is DVKVTQSSRYLVKRTGEKVFLECVQDMDHENMFWYRQDPGLGLRLIYFSYDVKMKEKGDIPEGYSVSREKKERFSLILESASTNQTSMYLCASTLGPINEKLFFGSGTQLSVL.

The chain is built from TRBV5-1 and TRBJ2-3, with 10 nucleotides matching TRBD1. Trimming at V came to 2 bases and at J to 6 bases, leaving 12 bases not matched to a gene. This CDR3 is 17 amino acids long. From germline, CDR1 is SGHRS and CDR2 YFSETQ. Written as DNA, the CDR3 is TGCGCCAGCAGCTTAGCCCAACCGGGACAGGGGTTGGATACGCAGTATTTT. Protein sequence: CASSLAQPGQGLDTQYF. The full variable domain, completed using reference TRBV5-1 and TRBJ2-3, is KAGVTQTPRYLIKTRGQQVTLSCSPISGHRSVSWYQQTPGQGLQFLFEYFSETQRNKGNFPGRFSGRQFSNSRSEMNVSTLELGDSALYLCASSLAQPGQGLDTQYFGPGTRLTVL.

The chain combines TRBV6-2 or TRBV6-3 with TRBJ2-5, with 11 bases aligning to TRBD2. The germline CDR1 and CDR2 sequences are MNHEY and SVGEGT. V dropped 4 bases and J dropped 4; count of bases not matched to a gene: 8. This CDR3 has 16 amino acids. CDR3 sequence: CASSSSLAGGGETQYF. CDR3 nucleotide sequence: TGTGCCAGCAGTTCGTCCCTAGCGGGGGGTGGAGAGACCCAGTACTTC.

The CDR3 spells CASSVLGLINEKLFF. The CDR3 nucleotides read TGTGCCAGCAGCGTACTCGGCCTGATTAATGAAAAACTGTTTTTT. The chain recombines TRBV9 with TRBJ1-4, with D hard to call. Trimming removed 1 base from V and 4 bases from J, with 11 bases in between. This CDR3 is built from 15 residues. The germline CDR1 and CDR2 sequences are SGDLS and YYNGEE.

The chain uses TRBV7-8 and TRBJ1-5; 7 bases match TRBD1. Per germline, CDR1 SGHVS and CDR2 FQNEAQ. After removal of 5 bases from V and 5 bases from J, the junction contained 3 bases not matched to a gene. The CDR3 is 13 residues long. The CDR3: CASSPQGDQPQHF. Written as DNA, the CDR3 is TGTGCCAGCAGCCCCCAGGGGGATCAGCCCCAGCATTTT.

The chain carries TRBV10-3 and TRBJ1-5; TRBD1 is a possible D gene (6 bases). Germline V gives CDR1 ENHRY, CDR2 SYGVKD. Deletions cut 0 bases from V and 1 base from J, with 10 bases between. The CDR3 extends over 16 amino acids. The CDR3 bases are TGTGCCATCAGTGAGTCTAGGGGGGGGAGCAATCAGCCCCAGCATTTT. This gives the protein CAISESRGGSNQPQHF.

The rearrangement uses TRBV28 and TRBJ2-7, with D possibly being TRBD2 (5 bases). Germline V gene sequence: CDR1 MDHEN, CDR2 SYDVKM. V lost 8 bases and J lost 0, with 8 bases in between. CDR3 size: 12 residues. The CDR3 loop is CASGESSYEQYF. The CDR3 DNA follows: TGTGCCAGCGGGGAGAGCTCCTACGAGCAGTACTTC. Full variable domain (missing parts from reference TRBV28 and TRBJ2-7): DVKVTQSSRYLVKRTGEKVFLECVQDMDHENMFWYRQDPGLGLRLIYFSYDVKMKEKGDIPEGYSVSREKKERFSLILESASTNQTSMYLCASGESSYEQYFGPGTRLTVT.

V gene TRBV7-9 combines with J gene TRBJ2-7; no definite D call. The CDR3 contains 14 residues. Trimming cost V 1 base and J 0 bases, with 7 bases left between them. In germline, CDR1 is SEHNR, CDR2 FQNEAQ (reference sequence). CDR3 in DNA: TGTGCCAGCAGCTTAGATCAGGTCTCCTACGAGCAGTACTTC. The encoded protein is CASSLDQVSYEQYF.

The chain is built from TRBV27 and TRBJ2-7; 7 bases align to TRBD1. Trimming took 5 bases from V and 3 from J; bases not matched to a gene: 16. The CDR3 sequence is 17 residues long. Germline assignment: CDR1 MNHEY and CDR2 SMNVEV (reference sequence). DNA of the CDR3: TGTGCCAGCAGTCCTAGTCGACAGGGTGCGACCTTCTACGAGCAGTACTTC. It specifies CASSPSRQGATFYEQYF.

The V gene is TRBV3-1 (or the pseudogene TRBV3-2), the J gene TRBJ2-1; D not resolved. CDR3 length equals 13 residues. Trimming removed 1 base at V and 6 bases at J, with 7 bases between. Per germline, CDR1 LGHDT and CDR2 YNNKEL (reference sequence). CDR3 DNA sequence: TGTGCCAGCAGCCAAGGACTCCCCAATGAGCAGTTCTTC. Encoded protein: CASSQGLPNEQFF.